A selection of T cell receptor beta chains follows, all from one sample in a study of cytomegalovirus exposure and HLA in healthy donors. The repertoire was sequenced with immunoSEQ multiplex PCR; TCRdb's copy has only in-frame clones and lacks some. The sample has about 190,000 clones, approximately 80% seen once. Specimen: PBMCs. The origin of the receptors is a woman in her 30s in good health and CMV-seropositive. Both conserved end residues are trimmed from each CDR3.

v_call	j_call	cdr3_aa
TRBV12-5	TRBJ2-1	ASGLGTSNEQF
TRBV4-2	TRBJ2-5	ASSQQSGQGRETQY
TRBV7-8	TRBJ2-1	ASSSQMNEQF
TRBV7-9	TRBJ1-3	ASTKGRARSGNTIY
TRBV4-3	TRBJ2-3	ASSQVAGGGGDTQY
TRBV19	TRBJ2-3	ASSPMLGGSTDTQY
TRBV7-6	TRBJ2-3	ASSLADRGLRTDTQY
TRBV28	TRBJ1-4	ASSLTTGTTNEKLF
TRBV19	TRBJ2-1	ASSIRRLALNNEQF
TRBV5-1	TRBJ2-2	ASSSTGTGSLNTGELF
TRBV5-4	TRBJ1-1	ASSLAGVRNTEAF
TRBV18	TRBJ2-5	ASSPPGGGRQETQY
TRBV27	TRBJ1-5	ASSLSDGSNQPQH
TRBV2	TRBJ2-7	ASIPGQGYEQY
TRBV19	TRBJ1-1	ASRYGTAEAF
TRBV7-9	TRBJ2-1	ASSRKGGTSGTGGGEQF
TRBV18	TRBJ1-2	ASSPTVNYGYT
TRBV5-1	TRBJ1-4	ASSLGQRGEKLF
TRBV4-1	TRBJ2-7	ASSHLAGTGTYEQY
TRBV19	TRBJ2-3	ASSIATSLTINTDTQY
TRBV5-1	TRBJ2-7	ASSWDTSEFPSYEQY
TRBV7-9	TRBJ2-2	ASSATENTGELF
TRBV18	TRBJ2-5	ASSPRELAGTQY
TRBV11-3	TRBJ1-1	ASSAHSNTEAF
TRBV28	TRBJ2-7	ASSLIKLKQY
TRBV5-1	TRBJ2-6	ASRGGSGANVLT
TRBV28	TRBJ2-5	ASSLFLAEPKTQY
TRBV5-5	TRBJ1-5	ASSLDRAELRPQH
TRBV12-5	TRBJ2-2	ASGVGGLADRTGELF
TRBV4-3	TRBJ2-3	ASSQDPSDYLTDTQY
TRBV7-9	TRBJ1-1	ASRGVRVAEAF
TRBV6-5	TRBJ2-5	ASSPRGETQY
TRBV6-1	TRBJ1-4	ASSEDGGRKEKLF
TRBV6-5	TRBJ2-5	ASSYSWRNQETQY
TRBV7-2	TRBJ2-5	ASRIYGRDRRPQETQY
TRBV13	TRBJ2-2	ASSGMLGTGGGGELF
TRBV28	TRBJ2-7	ASSLPSGTVGTYEQY
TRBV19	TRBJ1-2	ARDNGYT
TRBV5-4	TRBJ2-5	ASSVGGDRVETQY
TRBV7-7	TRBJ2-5	ASSYQGLGETQY
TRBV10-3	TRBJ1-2	AISDGPEGYT
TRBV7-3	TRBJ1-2	ASSPGRTASGYT
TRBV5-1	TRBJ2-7	ASSYGAGTGFNEQY
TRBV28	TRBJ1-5	ASSARDFEQPQH
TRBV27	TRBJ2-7	ASSRSGNEQY
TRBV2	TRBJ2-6	ASSEGQISSGANVLT
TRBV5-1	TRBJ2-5	ASSSGGRSQETQY
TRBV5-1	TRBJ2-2	ASSLGDRDTGELF
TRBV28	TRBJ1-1	ASILGQLNTEAF
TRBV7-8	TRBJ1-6	ASSPQGSYNSPLH
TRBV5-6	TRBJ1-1	ASSLEGGGTEAF
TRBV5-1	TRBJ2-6	ASSSGTGSFGANVLT
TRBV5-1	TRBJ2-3	ASSWTGTDTQY
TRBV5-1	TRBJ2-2	ASRPGTSNTGELF